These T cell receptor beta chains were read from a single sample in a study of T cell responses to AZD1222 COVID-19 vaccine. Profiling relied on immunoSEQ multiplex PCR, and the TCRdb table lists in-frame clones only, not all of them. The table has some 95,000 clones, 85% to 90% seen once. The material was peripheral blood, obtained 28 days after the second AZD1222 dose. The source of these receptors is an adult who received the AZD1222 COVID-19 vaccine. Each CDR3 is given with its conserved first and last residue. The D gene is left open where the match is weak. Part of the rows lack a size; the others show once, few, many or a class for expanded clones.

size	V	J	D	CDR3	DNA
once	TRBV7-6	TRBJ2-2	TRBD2	CASIRGGLAGELFF	TGTGCCAGCATTCGGGGGGGGCTCGCCGGGGAGCTGTTTTTT
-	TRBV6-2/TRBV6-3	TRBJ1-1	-	CASSYSRFEAFF	TGTGCCAGCAGTTACTCCCGGTTTGAAGCTTTCTTT
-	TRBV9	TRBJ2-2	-	CASSVGDTDTGELFF	TGTGCCAGCAGCGTAGGGGATACGGACACCGGGGAGCTGTTTTTT
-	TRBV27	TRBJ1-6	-	CASSLSIRVTDSPLHF	TGTGCCAGCAGTTTATCGATCCGGGTTACAGATTCACCCCTCCACTTT
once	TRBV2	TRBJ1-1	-	CASNALRTNTEAFF	TGTGCCAGCAACGCCCTTCGAACGAACACTGAAGCTTTCTTT
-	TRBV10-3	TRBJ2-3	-	CAISDGGHTDTDTQYF	TGTGCCATCAGCGACGGGGGACATACAGACACAGATACGCAGTATTTT
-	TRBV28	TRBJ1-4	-	CASSPQVPRGNEKLFF	TGTGCCAGCAGTCCTCAAGTGCCTCGGGGTAATGAAAAACTGTTTTTT
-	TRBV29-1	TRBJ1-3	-	CSVVTSGNTIYF	TGCAGCGTTGTTACCTCTGGAAACACCATATATTTT
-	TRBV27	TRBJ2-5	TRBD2	CASSLSPPGLVGETQYF	TGTGCCAGCAGTCTTTCCCCCCCGGGACTAGTAGGAGAGACCCAGTACTTC
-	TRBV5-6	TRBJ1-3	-	CASSLVGGSGNTIYF	TGTGCCAGCAGCCTGGTCGGAGGCTCTGGAAACACCATATATTTT
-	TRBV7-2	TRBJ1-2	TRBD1	CASSISGTGAYGYTF	TGTGCCAGCAGCATATCCGGGACAGGGGCCTATGGCTACACCTTC
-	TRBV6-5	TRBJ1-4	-	CASSYDPVGANEKLFF	TGTGCCAGCAGTTACGACCCTGTGGGGGCGAATGAAAAACTGTTTTTT
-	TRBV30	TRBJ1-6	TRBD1	CAWGGTGVPLHF	TGTGCCTGGGGGGGTACAGGGGTGCCCCTCCACTTT
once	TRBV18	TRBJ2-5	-	CASSPQFRGQETQYF	TGTGCCAGCTCACCACAATTCAGGGGCCAAGAGACCCAGTACTTC
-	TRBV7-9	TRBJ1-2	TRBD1	CASSLGGDSLGYTF	TGTGCCAGCAGCTTAGGAGGGGACAGCCTAGGCTACACCTTC